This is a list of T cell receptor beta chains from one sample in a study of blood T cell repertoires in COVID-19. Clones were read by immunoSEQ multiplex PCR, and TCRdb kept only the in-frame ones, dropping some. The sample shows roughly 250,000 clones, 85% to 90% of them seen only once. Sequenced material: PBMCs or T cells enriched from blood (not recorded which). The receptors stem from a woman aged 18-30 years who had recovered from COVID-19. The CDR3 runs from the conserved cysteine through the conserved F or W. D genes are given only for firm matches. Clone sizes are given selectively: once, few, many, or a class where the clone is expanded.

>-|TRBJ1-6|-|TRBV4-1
TGCGCCAGCAGCCAAGACGGGAATTCACCCCTCCACTTT
CASSQDGNSPLHF
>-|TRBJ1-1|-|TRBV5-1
TGCGCCAGCAGCTTCTCTACAGGCTTGAACACTGAAGCTTTCTTT
CASSFSTGLNTEAFF
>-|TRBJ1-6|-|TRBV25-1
TGTGCCAGCCTCCGCGGCGGGCTCAATTCACCCCTCCACTTT
CASLRGGLNSPLHF
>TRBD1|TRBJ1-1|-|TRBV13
TGTGCCAGTCGACAGGGGGCTACTGAAGCTTTCTTT
CASRQGATEAFF
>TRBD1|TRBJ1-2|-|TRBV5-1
TGCGCCAGCGCTACCGTCTCTGGGACAGGGGATGGCTACACCTTC
CASATVSGTGDGYTF
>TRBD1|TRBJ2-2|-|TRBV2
TGTGCCAGCATGCCCGGACAGGGGGGGATAAAAACCGGGGAGCTGTTTTTT
CASMPGQGGIKTGELFF
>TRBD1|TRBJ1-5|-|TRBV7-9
TGTGCCAGCAGCCCGTCGACAGGGAAGAATCAGCCCCAGCATTTT
CASSPSTGKNQPQHF
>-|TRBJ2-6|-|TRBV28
TGTGCCAGCAGTTCCCTAGGGGGCTCTGGGGCCAACGTCCTGACTTTC
CASSSLGGSGANVLTF
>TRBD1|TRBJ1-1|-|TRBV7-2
TGTGCCAGCAGCTTCCCTAGGGCTCCGGGACAGGGAGGCACTGAAGCTTTCTTT
CASSFPRAPGQGGTEAFF
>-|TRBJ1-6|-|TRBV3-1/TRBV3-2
TGTGCCAGCGGCCACGCAGGCTCCTATAATTCACCCCTCCACTTT
CASGHAGSYNSPLHF
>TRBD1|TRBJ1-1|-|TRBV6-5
TGTGCCAGCATCCCCGGGACAGGGAAGTTCCCTGAAGCTTTCTTT
CASIPGTGKFPEAFF
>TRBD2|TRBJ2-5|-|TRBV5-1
TGCGCCAGCAGCTCCGGACTAGCGGGGGCCACGGGCCAAGAGACCCAGTACTTC
CASSSGLAGATGQETQYF
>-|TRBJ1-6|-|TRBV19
TGTGCCAGTAAGTTCGGGAATAGGGTCGATTCACCCCTCCACTTT
CASKFGNRVDSPLHF
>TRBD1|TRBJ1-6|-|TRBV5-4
TGTGCCAGCAGCCAAGGACAGGGCGGTAATTCACCCCTCCACTTT
CASSQGQGGNSPLHF
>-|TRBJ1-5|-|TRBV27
TGTGCCAGCAGTTTATTGGGACCCGGGACTCCCTATAGCAATCAGCCCCAGCATTTT
CASSLLGPGTPYSNQPQHF
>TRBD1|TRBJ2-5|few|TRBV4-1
TGCGCCAGCAGCCAAGGCGGTGGACAGGGGTTTTTGGAGACCCAGTACTTC
CASSQGGGQGFLETQYF
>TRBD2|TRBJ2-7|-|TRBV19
TGTGCCAGTATGGCGGGGGGCCCGGCCGGATCCTACGAGCAGTACTTC
CASMAGGPAGSYEQYF
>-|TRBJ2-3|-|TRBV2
TGTGCCAGCAGTGAATACCGGGAAGGGCAGTATTTT
CASSEYREGQYF
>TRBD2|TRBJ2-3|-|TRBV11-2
TGTGCCAGCAGGGGGGGGTTAACACCGGATACGCAGTATTTT
CASRGGLTPDTQYF
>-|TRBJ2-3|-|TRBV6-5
TGTGCCAGCAGTTACTCGGGCAGGGGAAGAGATACGCAGTATTTT
CASSYSGRGRDTQYF